This TCR beta chain was obtained from a study of early T cells in non-severe SARS-CoV-2 infection. The wider study: Sequenced material consisted of bulk RNA (from unsorted whole blood), and chains were unpaired. Study-wide findings and caveats: Anti-spike CD8 responses were favored in VDJdb matching, and private and CD4 specificities were missed.

Comments on this clonotype: Antigen unknown.

The CDR3 runs 17 residues. V lost 0 bases and J lost 5; bases outside the gene matches: 10. The germline V gene encodes CDR1 SGDLS and CDR2 YYNGEE. Each single cDNA molecule received a unique molecular identifier. TCRdb re-derived calls from the 5' RACE reads in MiXCR, one entry per CDR3 protein. This repertoire shows tens of thousands of distinct CDR3 sequences, over 9.5% found once; its top ten account for around 4.8%. The sequence came from an adult who was a healthcare worker with PCR-confirmed SARS-CoV-2 infection or an uninfected control (not recorded which). Sequenced here: whole blood, sampled at baseline. The chain employs TRBV9 and TRBJ2-3; 9 nucleotides agree with TRBD1. The CDR3 sequence: CASSVDRGPKVGDTQYF. The CDR3 nucleotides are TGTGCCAGCAGCGTAGACAGGGGGCCGAAGGTCGGAGATACGCAGTATTTT.